This T cell receptor (beta chain) was documented in a study of control samples from healthy donors and cancer patients. Repertoires were generated with immunoSEQ multiplex PCR, while TCRdb's copy carries only in-frame clones and drops some. The data contain about 25,000 clones, approximately 85% of them seen just once; the ten biggest clones take up less than 8%. The TCR originated in an older woman with head and neck cancer. Material: PBMCs.

DNA of the CDR3: TGTGCCAGTAATCAGTTGTGGGACAGGGAGAATTCACCCCTCCACTTT. As protein: CASNQLWDRENSPLHF. This rearrangement joins TRBV19 to TRBJ1-6; TRBD1 aligns across 9 bases. Germline CDR1 is LNHDA and CDR2 is SQIVND (reference sequence). This CDR3 is built from 16 residues. The V gene end was trimmed by 7 bases and the J gene end by 7 bases; junction bases not matched to a gene: 11.